The source of this T cell receptor beta chain is a study of identical twins. This clonotype was recorded a few times. Germline CDR1 is SGHDN and CDR2 is FVKESK. CDR3 size: 15 residues. V trimming: 1 base; J trimming: 5 bases; junction bases outside the gene matches: 5. Template switching supplied a universal primer site; unique molecular identifiers were carried on the cDNA. MiXCR, run by TCRdb on the 5' RACE reads, gives a single entry per CDR3 protein. The profile shows 350,000 to 600,000 distinct CDR3 sequences, 13% to 15% of them singletons. The donors were all healthy and Caucasian. This same sample was also part of a study on yellow fever vaccine responses in identical twins.

This clonotype originated in a woman between 18 and 29 years old in good health. The specimen was CD4+ T cells sorted from blood. V and J are TRBV14 and TRBJ2-1; TRBD1 matches at 7 bases. CDR3 protein: CASSQGLTGDNEQFF. For the CDR3, the DNA is TGTGCCAGCAGCCAAGGTCTTACAGGGGACAATGAGCAGTTCTTC.